This section outlines one T cell receptor (beta chain) sequence together with its context. Which antigen it targets is not known. No per-base quality is available; no much larger clone lies one base away. Whole blood was collected in K2EDTA tubes by collaborating institutions according to the institutions' own protocols. Collaborator samples were shipped for TCRbeta analysis as frozen whole blood, isolated PBMCs, or DNA extracted from either sample type. The immunoSEQ Assay, a bias-controlled multiplex PCR, was used to amplify TCRbeta CDR3 regions from genomic DNA. As for how the authors treated the data: Within the assay, amplification of reference gene primers was used to estimate how many nucleated cells each sample contained. Sequence reads were collapsed and filtered to measure the absolute abundance of every unique TCRbeta CDR3 rearrangement. For each sample, productive Simpson clonality was calculated as the square root of Simpson's diversity index across productive rearrangements. Not all clones reach the TCRdb copy of this immuneACCESS table, which keeps in-frame sequences only. Checked studies attribute under half of the gap to unresolved V genes and leave the rest unexplained. The V and J calls and clone size are taken from that table; D and trimming were inferred from the DNA. Across this sample there are roughly 25,000 clones, with around 86% seen only once. The ten largest clones represent about 8.3% of the sample.

This sample was included in a study of blood T cell repertoires in COVID-19 (dated by TCRdb to about 2020). Study-wide context: Collaborator samples came from the United States, Italy and Spain and covered acute and convalescent phases of COVID-19. The dataset comprised deeply sampled blood TCRbeta repertoires from subjects exposed to, actively infected with, or recovered from COVID-19. The prospective study material was composed of cDNA or gDNA derived from T cells, B-cell-depleted T cells, or PBMCs. Samples were obtained from the ongoing ImmuneRACE study (first 160 participants) and from 1,254 subjects provided by 6 global collaborators. Where HLA class I and class II types were available, the types were taken from metadata supplied by the sample provider, not from assay-based typing. A de-identified subject ID, COVID-19 status, age in years and sex were almost always included in the sample metadata. A freely available public database, intended as a resource for researchers studying the immune response to SARS-CoV-2, is where the repertoires were released.

Study-level results and caveats: The amount of clinical and demographic metadata varied by source and participant and was provided uncurated.

Based on the germline V gene (reference sequence), the CDR1 and CDR2 sequences are LNHNV and YYDKDF. V is cut by 0 bases and J by 6 bases, and the space between the germline ends is 15 bases. The CDR3 has 16 amino acids, counting the end cysteine and phenylalanine. Here the CDR3 DNA is all that survives: 48 bases in frame from base 1. The V and J segments used are TRBV15 and TRBJ1-5; TRBD1 might be the D gene, on 5 matching bases. The source of this sequence is a man in his fifties or sixties with active COVID-19. The sequencing sample was made of peripheral blood. The DNA reads as follows: TGTGCCACCAGCAGAGATCAGCGGGGACGGGGTCAGCCCCAGCATTTT. It translates to CATSRDQRGRGQPQHF.